These 9 T cell receptor beta chains came from one sample sequenced in a study of PD-1 blockade in classical Hodgkin lymphoma. Time point: cycle 4 day 1 (C4D1), after around six weeks of nivolumab. All the patients suffered relapse after autologous stem cell transplantation, and brentuximab vedotin exposure differed. TCRdb's table, derived via immunoSEQ multiplex PCR, lists solely in-frame clones and lacks some. The sample shows some 22,000 clones, 60% to 75% of them seen only once. The material was peripheral blood mononuclear cells (PBMCs), obtained before the fourth cycle of nivolumab. These receptors all stem from a human donor with classical Hodgkin lymphoma.

The rearrangement joins TRBV15 to TRBJ2-7; a possible D gene is TRBD1 (6 bases). Germline-derived CDR1 and CDR2 are LNHNV and YYDKDF (reference sequence). Trimming shortened V by 11 bases and J by 3 bases, and 23 bases separated the two germline ends. This CDR3 has 15 amino acids. The CDR3 coding sequence is TGTGCCGTATCTAGGGGACACCCGGAAAACTACGAGCAGTACTTC. This translates into CAVSRGHPENYEQYF.

The J gene is TRBJ2-7, the V gene TRBV19, with D maybe TRBD1 (5 bases). The CDR3 runs to 13 residues. Germline V lookup: CDR1 LNHDA, CDR2 SQIVND (reference sequence). Trimming cost V 6 bases and J 5 bases, with 14 bases left between them. The CDR3 DNA is TGTGCCAGTAGCAAAGGGGTGCTGAACGAGCAGTACTTC. Protein: CASSKGVLNEQYF.

This clone was recorded a few times. This chain's CDR3 is CASSIAAGVYQPQHF. The DNA of the CDR3 is TGTGCCAGTAGTATAGCGGCAGGGGTTTATCAGCCCCAGCATTTT. This chain uses TRBV19 with TRBJ1-5, with a tentative D call TRBD1 (6 bases). Trimming cost V 1 base and J 5 bases, with 12 bases left between them. The germline gives CDR1 LNHDA, CDR2 SQIVND (reference sequence). The CDR3 loop spans 15 amino acids.

This rearrangement joins TRBV25-1 to TRBJ2-1, with no clear D. This CDR3 spans 13 amino acids. Per the germline V gene, CDR1 is MGHDK and CDR2 is SYGVNS. V shed 1 base and J shed 6 bases, with 7 bases lying between them. CDR3 sequence reads: CASSESGFNEQFF. The CDR3 DNA sequence: TGTGCCAGCAGTGAATCCGGGTTCAATGAGCAGTTCTTC.

The chain couples TRBV7-9 to TRBJ1-2; no clear D gene. The CDR3 is 16 residues long. CDR1 is SEHNR, CDR2 FQNEAQ, per germline (reference sequence). V gave up 1 base and J gave up 0 bases, with 12 bases separating them. The CDR3 protein is CASSLVVPRTNYGYTF. CDR3 DNA sequence: TGTGCCAGCAGCTTAGTCGTGCCGCGGACTAACTATGGCTACACCTTC.

The rearrangement uses TRBV5-1 and TRBJ1-1, with no clear D. CDR1 and CDR2 from the germline V gene are SGHRS and YFSETQ. There are 15 residues in the CDR3. Trimming left V 1 base short and J 4 bases short, with 14 bases between. CDR3 residues: CASSLPRRDGTEAFF. The CDR3 coding sequence is TGCGCCAGCAGCTTGCCAAGGAGAGACGGCACTGAAGCTTTCTTT.

CDR3 loop: CASSELNSGNTIYF. In DNA, the CDR3 is TGTGCCAGCAGTGAACTAAACTCTGGAAACACCATATATTTT. The chain is built from TRBV6-1 and TRBJ1-3; no clear D. V was pared by 2 bases and J by 0 bases, with 5 bases between. CDR3 length: 14 residues. CDR1 MNHNS and CDR2 SASEGT come from the germline V gene.

This clone came up a few times. This CDR3 is CASSYPAGTSMDTQYF. CDR3 DNA: TGTGCCAGCAGTTATCCCGCCGGGACTAGCATGGATACGCAGTATTTT. The J gene is TRBJ2-3, the V gene TRBV6-6; the match to TRBD2 covers 9 bases. V was clipped by 3 bases and J by 6 bases; unmatched bases: 10. The CDR3 totals 16 residues. The germline V gene has CDR1 MNHNY and CDR2 SVGAGI (reference sequence).

The chain uses TRBV6-1 and TRBJ2-5; 8 nucleotides agree with TRBD1. V gave up 4 bases and J gave up 4 bases; unmatched junction bases: 11. This CDR3 is built from 16 residues. Germline V lookup: CDR1 MNHNS, CDR2 SASEGT. CDR3 in DNA: TGTGCCAGCAGTGTGGTAGACAGGGGAAAATTAGAGACCCAGTACTTC. It translates to CASSVVDRGKLETQYF.